The 17 T cell receptor beta chains below come from one sample, sequenced in a study of Ad26.COV2.S vaccination and SARS-CoV-2 variants (dated by TCRdb to about 2021). Libraries were made using the immunoSEQ multiplex PCR assay. Imported from immuneACCESS, the table was reduced by TCRdb to in-frame sequences with V and J called. These copies leave out some clones; in studies compared against another copy, an unresolved V gene accounts for under half, and the cause of the remainder is not known. In this sample the table shows more than 300,000 clones, 85% of which occur a single time. The ten largest clones take up approximately 2.2% of the sample. The sample's treatment or condition label, decoded: roughly 18 received Ad26.COV2.S at low or high dose, single or two shots; 5 received placebo; per-sample allocation not given. Repertoires of vaccine and placebo recipients were sequenced from samples collected on day 63 after the first injection.

The material sequenced was peripheral blood, taken in a trial of Ad26.COV2.S vaccine versus placebo. These receptors were obtained from a person between 18 and 60 years old who received the Ad26.COV2.S COVID-19 vaccine or a placebo.

The chain links TRBV7-9 to TRBJ2-4; TRBD2 aligns across 14 bases. CDR1 and CDR2 (germline): SEHNR, FQNEAQ (reference sequence). The CDR3 is 16 residues long. V lost 5 bases, J lost 6 bases, and 6 bases stayed unmatched. DNA for the CDR3: TGTGCCAGCAGCCGGGGACTAGCGGGGGCGGGAAACATTCAGTACTTC. Translating it yields CASSRGLAGAGNIQYF.

The rearrangement links TRBV7-9 to TRBJ1-6, with 9 bases matching TRBD1. The CDR3 is 16 amino acids. Germline V gene lookup returns CDR1 SEHNR and CDR2 FQNEAQ (reference sequence). V lost 4 bases, J lost 6 bases, and 7 bases stayed unmatched. The CDR3 loop is CASSSTGTGSNSPLHF. CDR3 DNA sequence: TGTGCCAGCAGCTCCACCGGGACAGGGTCTAATTCACCCCTCCACTTT.

This clone is a singleton in its sample. This sequence joins TRBV6-5 and TRBJ1-5; no clear D gene. The CDR3 extends over 14 amino acids. Trimming took 7 bases from V and 5 from J, leaving 15 bases between them. Germline V CDR1 and CDR2: MNHEY, SVGAGI. The CDR3 sequence: CASTGVVIDQPQHF. CDR3 sequence (DNA): TGTGCCAGCACAGGTGTCGTTATAGATCAGCCCCAGCATTTT.

Details on this clone: This same CDR3 is encoded by further DNA sequences in the sample. V usage is TRBV6-5 and J usage is TRBJ1-2, with D perhaps matching TRBD1 (5 bases). This CDR3 comprises 14 residues. Germline CDR1 MNHEY, CDR2 SVGAGI. The V gene lost 0 bases and the J gene lost 2 bases, with 7 bases spanning the gap. The CDR3 reads CASSYSGGNYGYTF. The CDR3 DNA reads as TGTGCCAGCAGTTACTCCGGGGGGAACTATGGCTACACCTTC.

V gene TRBV28 combines with J gene TRBJ2-3; D gene uncertain. The CDR3 is 13 amino acids. Germline CDR1 and CDR2: MDHEN and SYDVKM. Trimming removed 1 base at V and 6 bases at J, with 8 bases between. CDR3 in DNA: TGTGCCAGCAGTTTATCCTCTAGGGATACGCAGTATTTT. Protein: CASSLSSRDTQYF.

This chain connects TRBV20-1 to TRBJ2-3; no reliable D call. V was pared by 1 base and J by 11 bases, with 7 bases between. CDR1 and CDR2 (germline): DFQATT, SNEGSKA (reference sequence). The CDR3 runs to 10 residues. The CDR3 DNA follows: TGCAGTGCTAGAGCAACCCTGCAGTATTTT. Its protein is CSARATLQYF.

For the CDR3, the DNA is TGTGCCAGCAGCCAGAGCGGGTTACAAGAGACCCAGTACTTC. It yields the protein CASSQSGLQETQYF. The rearrangement uses TRBV14 and TRBJ2-5; D perhaps matches TRBD2 (6 bases). V lost 3 bases, J lost 2 bases, and 10 bases lay in between. Germline CDR1 SGHDN, CDR2 FVKESK. This CDR3 comprises 14 residues.

At least ten counts were recorded for this clone. This rearrangement joins TRBV3-1 (or the pseudogene TRBV3-2) to TRBJ2-7, with D tentatively TRBD2 (6 bases). The V end lost 0 bases, the J end lost 5 bases, and 14 bases lay between the germline ends. CDR3 length: 15 residues. Germline V gives CDR1 LGHDT, CDR2 YNNKEL (reference sequence). The CDR3 loop is CASSQDLLTSHEQYF. In DNA form, the CDR3 reads TGTGCCAGCAGCCAAGATCTGTTAACTAGCCACGAGCAGTACTTC.

This clone was seen once. The V and J genes are TRBV18 and TRBJ1-4, with D unclear. In germline, CDR1 is KGHSH, CDR2 LQKENI. V was cut by 2 bases and J by 5 bases, with 9 bases left in between. The CDR3 has 14 residues. The CDR3, as DNA: TGTGCCAGCTCACCAGCGCCCTCGAATGAAAAACTGTTTTTT. Encoded protein: CASSPAPSNEKLFF.

The chain uses TRBV7-9 and TRBJ2-3; D tentatively fits TRBD1 or TRBD2 (5 bases each). With 6 bases removed from V and 4 bases from J, the gap between germline ends came to 20 bases. CDR3 length: 16 residues. Germline CDR1 reads SEHNR; CDR2 reads FQNEAQ (reference sequence). The CDR3 here is CASSLYLGGTPDTQYF. The DNA for the CDR3 is TGTGCCAGCAGTCTTTACCTTGGGGGTACCCCAGATACGCAGTATTTT.

For this clone: One end of the junction is discordant with germline, which a read error may explain. CDR3 sequence: CASSEGEIQPQHF. The CDR3, as DNA: TGTGCCAGCAGCGAAGGGGAGATACAGCCCCAGCATTTT. V gene TRBV2 combines with J gene TRBJ1-5; D possibly corresponds to TRBD1 (5 bases). The CDR3 length is 13 residues. Germline V gene data show CDR1 as SNHLY and CDR2 as FYNNEI. The whole variable domain, filled in from reference TRBV2 and TRBJ1-5, reads EPEVTQTPSHQVTQMGQEVILRCVPISNHLYFYWYRQILGQKVEFLVSFYNNEISEKSEIFDDQFSVERPDGSNFTLKIRSTKLEDSAMYFCASSEGEIQPQHFGDGTRLSIL.

In nucleotides, the CDR3 is TGCGCCAGCAGCATTACCGGGACTAGTAACGATGAGCAGTTCTTC. This sequence encodes CASSITGTSNDEQFF. The J gene is TRBJ2-1, the V gene TRBV5-1; 8 positions match TRBD2. From germline, CDR1 is SGHRS and CDR2 YFSETQ. CDR3 length: 15 residues. Trimming took 4 bases from V and 8 from J; bases not matched to a gene: 11.

Worth noting for this clone: One end of the junction varies from germline; a read error may be responsible. V usage is TRBV7-9 and J usage is TRBJ1-5; no reliable D call. CDR1 and CDR2 from the germline V gene are SEHNR and FQNEAQ (reference sequence). This CDR3 is 12 amino acids long. CDR3 nucleotide sequence: TGTGCTAGCAACACAGACAATCAGCCCCAGCATTTT. Translated: CASNTDNQPQHF.

The chain couples TRBV11-2 to TRBJ1-6; D is perhaps TRBD1 (6 bases). This CDR3 comprises 15 residues. Trimming cost V 5 bases and J 9 bases, with 17 bases left between them. Per the germline V gene, CDR1 is SGHAT and CDR2 is FQNNGV. CDR3 sequence: CASSRIQGRVSPLHF. CDR3 nucleotides: TGTGCCAGCAGCCGAATACAGGGTCGTGTTTCACCCCTCCACTTT.

The chain employs TRBV7-2 and TRBJ1-5; D possibly corresponds to TRBD1 (6 bases). CDR3 length: 16 residues. The germline V and J ends were trimmed by 5 bases and 0 bases, with 14 bases remaining between them. CDR1 SGHTA and CDR2 FQGNSA come from the germline V gene. The CDR3 loop is CASSLQGTSSNQPQHF. CDR3 coding DNA: TGTGCCAGCAGCCTCCAGGGGACGAGTAGCAATCAGCCCCAGCATTTT. Full variable domain (rest looked up from reference TRBV7-2 and TRBJ1-5): GAGVSQSPSNKVTEKGKDVELRCDPISGHTALYWYRQSLGQGLEFLIYFQGNSAPDKSGLPSDRFSAERTGGSVSTLTIQRTQQEDSAVYLCASSLQGTSSNQPQHFGDGTRLSIL.

The chain carries TRBV12-5 and TRBJ1-2, with D unclear. Trimming took 3 bases from V and 5 from J, leaving 10 bases between them. In germline, CDR1 is LGHNT, CDR2 FRNRAP. CDR3 length: 13 amino acids. The CDR3 region has the DNA TGTGCTAGTGGTTTCGGGGAGAGGTATGGCTACACCTTC. Translation gives CASGFGERYGYTF.

This chain joins TRBV18 and TRBJ2-2, with 9 bases lining up with TRBD1. CDR3 size: 15 residues. In germline, CDR1 is KGHSH, CDR2 LQKENI. The V and J ends lost 7 bases and 0 bases, in that order; junction bases with no gene match: 3. This CDR3 is CASWRDRANTGELFF. The CDR3 DNA reads TGTGCCAGCTGGAGGGACAGGGCGAACACCGGGGAGCTGTTTTTT. The full variable domain, completed using reference TRBV18 and TRBJ2-2, is NAGVMQNPRHLVRRRGQEARLRCSPMKGHSHVYWYRQLPEEGLKFMVYLQKENIIDESGMPKERFSAEFPKEGPSILRIQQVVRGDSAAYFCASWRDRANTGELFFGEGSRLTVL.